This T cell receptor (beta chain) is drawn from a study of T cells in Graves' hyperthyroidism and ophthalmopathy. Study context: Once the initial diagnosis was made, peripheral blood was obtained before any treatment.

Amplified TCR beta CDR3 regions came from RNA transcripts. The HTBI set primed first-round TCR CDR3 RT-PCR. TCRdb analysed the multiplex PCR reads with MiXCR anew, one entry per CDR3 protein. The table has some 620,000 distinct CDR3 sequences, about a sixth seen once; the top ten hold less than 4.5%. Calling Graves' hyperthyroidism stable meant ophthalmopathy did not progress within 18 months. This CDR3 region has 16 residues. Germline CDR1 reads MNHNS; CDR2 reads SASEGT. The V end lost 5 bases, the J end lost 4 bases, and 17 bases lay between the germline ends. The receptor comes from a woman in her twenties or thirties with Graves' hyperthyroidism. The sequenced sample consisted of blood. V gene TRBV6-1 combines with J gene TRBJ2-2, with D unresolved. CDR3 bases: TGTGCCAGCAGTTCCGGCGGCTTCGATGTCACCGGGGAGCTGTTTTTT. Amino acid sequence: CASSSGGFDVTGELFF.